The 28 T cell receptor beta chains listed next were all sequenced from one sample in a study of cytomegalovirus exposure and HLA in healthy donors. The data were produced by immunoSEQ multiplex PCR, yet TCRdb's version contains in-frame clones alone and is incomplete. The profile shows roughly 190,000 clones, roughly 83% of them singletons. Sequenced material: PBMCs. The origin of the receptors is a woman between 18 and 30 years old in good health and CMV-seronegative.

The chain links TRBV6-5 to TRBJ2-2; D gene uncertain. The germline V and J ends were trimmed by 0 bases and 3 bases, with 11 bases remaining between them. The CDR3 is 16 residues long. The germline V gene encodes CDR1 MNHEY and CDR2 SVGAGI. This CDR3 reads CASSYSRIADTGELFF. The CDR3, as DNA: TGTGCCAGCAGTTACTCCCGGATCGCGGACACCGGGGAGCTGTTTTTT.

The chain has TRBV19 and TRBJ1-2, with D uncertain. Germline CDR1 reads LNHDA; CDR2 reads SQIVND (reference sequence). This CDR3 contains 14 residues. V shed 2 bases and J shed 7 bases, with 14 bases lying between them. The CDR3 protein is CASSITDGVSGYTF. Here the CDR3 DNA reads TGTGCCAGTAGTATAACAGACGGGGTTTCTGGCTACACCTTC. The whole variable domain, filled in from reference TRBV19 and TRBJ1-2, reads DGGITQSPKYLFRKEGQNVTLSCEQNLNHDAMYWYRQDPGQGLRLIYYSQIVNDFQKGDIAEGYSVSREKKESFPLTVTSAQKNPTAFYLCASSITDGVSGYTFGSGTRLTVV.

The V gene is TRBV27, the J gene TRBJ1-1; D might be TRBD1 (6 bases). The V gene lost 4 bases and the J gene lost 0 bases, with 9 bases spanning the gap. CDR1 and CDR2 from the germline V gene are MNHEY and SMNVEV (reference sequence). This CDR3 is built from 14 residues. Here the CDR3 reads CASSWDIMNTEAFF. The CDR3 nucleotides are TGTGCCAGCAGTTGGGACATTATGAACACTGAAGCTTTCTTT.

The V and J genes are TRBV29-1 and TRBJ2-1; 7 bases agree with TRBD1. The J segment lost 9 bases and the V segment lost 5 bases, leaving 10 bases of the junction unmatched. CDR1 is SQVTM and CDR2 is ANQGSEA in the germline V gene. This CDR3 spans 13 amino acids. CDR3 protein: CSVPGQVWVEQFF. DNA of the CDR3: TGCAGCGTTCCTGGACAGGTGTGGGTTGAGCAGTTCTTC.

CDR3 nucleotide sequence: TGTGCCAGCGCGGACGGGACCTACGAGCAGTACTTC. Its protein product is CASADGTYEQYF. This chain joins TRBV19 and TRBJ2-7; D is perhaps TRBD2 (5 bases). The V end lost 9 bases, the J end lost 2 bases, and 11 bases lay between the germline ends. Germline values: CDR1 LNHDA, CDR2 SQIVND (reference sequence). The CDR3 covers 12 residues.

The rearrangement joins TRBV14 to TRBJ2-1; possible D gene TRBD1, 6 bases. The germline V gene encodes CDR1 SGHDN and CDR2 FVKESK. Trimming shortened V by 3 bases and J by 3 bases, and 15 bases separated the two germline ends. The CDR3 loop spans 16 amino acids. The CDR3 sequence is CASSQLQGPHYNEQFF. The CDR3 DNA sequence: TGTGCCAGCAGCCAGTTACAGGGCCCTCACTACAATGAGCAGTTCTTC. The full variable domain, completed using reference TRBV14 and TRBJ2-1, is EAGVTQFPSHSVIEKGQTVTLRCDPISGHDNLYWYRRVMGKEIKFLLHFVKESKQDESGMPNNRFLAERTGGTYSTLKVQPAELEDSGVYFCASSQLQGPHYNEQFFGPGTRLTVL.

The gene calls are TRBV7-7 and TRBJ2-2; 14 bases fit TRBD2. The CDR3 covers 17 residues. Germline V gene sequence: CDR1 SSHAT, CDR2 FNYEAQ (reference sequence). Trimming at V came to 5 bases and at J to 5 bases, leaving 7 bases not matched to a gene. This CDR3 is CASSGLAGGLGTGELFF. The CDR3 DNA is TGTGCCAGCAGCGGACTAGCGGGGGGCTTAGGGACCGGGGAGCTGTTTTTT.

The V and J genes are TRBV9 and TRBJ1-2; D may be TRBD1 (6 bases). The CDR3 covers 15 residues. Germline values: CDR1 SGDLS, CDR2 YYNGEE. With 4 bases removed from V and 8 bases from J, the gap between germline ends came to 21 bases. The CDR3 loop is CASSPHRVLERGYTF. The CDR3 DNA reads TGTGCCAGCAGCCCCCACAGGGTGCTGGAGAGAGGCTACACCTTC.

The chain is built from TRBV2 and TRBJ2-7, with unresolved D. Trimming took 7 bases from V and 3 from J, leaving 10 bases between them. The germline CDR1 and CDR2 sequences are SNHLY and FYNNEI. The CDR3 runs to 12 residues. Written as DNA, the CDR3 is TGTGCCAGCACACACCTCGTCTACGAGCAGTACTTC. Translated: CASTHLVYEQYF.

The CDR3 spells CASSQEGSTRTGELFF. DNA of the CDR3: TGCGCCAGCAGCCAAGAGGGGAGCACTCGGACCGGGGAGCTGTTTTTT. V gene TRBV4-1 combines with J gene TRBJ2-2; maybe TRBD2 (5 bases). CDR1 is MGHRA and CDR2 is YSYEKL in the germline V gene. The V end was cut by 0 bases, the J end by 5 bases, with 13 bases between. The CDR3 has 16 residues.

The chain links TRBV29-1 to TRBJ2-1; 9 bases are shared with TRBD1. The CDR3 consists of 15 residues. Germline V lookup: CDR1 SQVTM, CDR2 ANQGSEA. V trimming: 0 bases; J trimming: 7 bases; junction bases outside the gene matches: 7. CDR3 protein: CSVEDPTGGPNEQFF. DNA for the CDR3: TGCAGCGTTGAAGATCCGACAGGGGGACCGAATGAGCAGTTCTTC.

This chain links TRBV19 with TRBJ2-3; 8 bases are a match to TRBD1. Germline CDR1 is LNHDA and CDR2 is SQIVND (reference sequence). The CDR3 has 15 amino acids. V was clipped by 5 bases and J by 0 bases; unmatched bases: 4. CDR3 coding DNA: TGTGCCAGTAGTCTCAGGGGGCCTAGCACAGATACGCAGTATTTT. Its translation is CASSLRGPSTDTQYF.

This rearrangement joins TRBV27 to TRBJ2-2, with TRBD2 matching 10 bases. The CDR3 is 15 amino acids. Trimming removed 5 bases from V and 7 bases from J; junction bases left unmatched: 7. Germline V gives CDR1 MNHEY, CDR2 SMNVEV (reference sequence). This chain's CDR3 is CASSLAGELVGELFF. CDR3 coding DNA: TGTGCCAGCAGTCTAGCGGGAGAGCTCGTCGGGGAGCTGTTTTTT.

This chain joins TRBV7-2 and TRBJ2-7; 7 nucleotides agree with TRBD1. Germline trimming cut 3 bases from V and 7 bases from J; bases unmatched to any gene: 9. Germline assignment: CDR1 SGHTA and CDR2 FQGNSA. CDR3 length: 14 amino acids. DNA of the CDR3: TGTGCCAGCAGCTTCCAGTCACAGGGGAGAGAGCAGTACTTC. This gives the protein CASSFQSQGREQYF.

The chain recombines TRBV7-8 with TRBJ2-2, with D possibly being TRBD2 (6 bases). Between the trimmed V and J ends, which lost 5 bases and 4 bases, there was a span of 20 bases. Germline CDR1 is SGHVS and CDR2 is FQNEAQ. This CDR3 spans 17 amino acids. The CDR3 DNA follows: TGTGCCAGCAGCCGAGGTAGCCCGGGAGTAGGCACCGGGGAGCTGTTTTTT. This codes for CASSRGSPGVGTGELFF.

This rearrangement joins TRBV29-1 to TRBJ1-1; no firm D call. The length of the CDR3 is 13 residues. V was clipped by 7 bases and J by 1 base, with 13 bases between them. The germline V gene encodes CDR1 SQVTM and CDR2 ANQGSEA. CDR3 nucleotide sequence: TGCAGCGCACCACTAAGGTCGAACACTGAAGCTTTCTTT. Protein: CSAPLRSNTEAFF. Using reference TRBV29-1 and TRBJ1-1 for the parts outside the CDR3, the full variable domain is SAVISQKPSRDICQRGTSLTIQCQVDSQVTMMFWYRQQPGQSLTLIATANQGSEATYESGFVIDKFPISRPNLTFSTLTVSNMSPEDSSIYLCSAPLRSNTEAFFGQGTRLTVV.

The V gene is TRBV5-1, the J gene TRBJ1-3; 7 positions agree with TRBD1. V was pared by 1 base and J by 4 bases, with 5 bases of the junction left unmatched. Per the germline V gene, CDR1 is SGHRS and CDR2 is YFSETQ. The CDR3 spans 15 residues. CDR3 in amino acids: CASSLFQGEGNTIYF. CDR3 nucleotides: TGCGCCAGCAGCTTGTTCCAGGGGGAGGGAAACACCATATATTTT.

The chain carries TRBV25-1 and TRBJ1-5, with TRBD1 identical over 9 bases. Germline-derived CDR1 and CDR2 are MGHDK and SYGVNS. The CDR3 has 15 amino acids. The V and J ends lost 2 bases and 6 bases, in that order; junction bases with no gene match: 5. Here the CDR3 DNA reads TGTGCCAGCAGTGAAGGGACAGGGTATAGTCAGCCCCAGCATTTT. Amino acids: CASSEGTGYSQPQHF.

The CDR3 here is CAWSRQGAYEQYF. CDR3 DNA sequence: TGTGCCTGGAGTCGTCAGGGGGCCTACGAGCAGTACTTC. The chain combines TRBV30 with TRBJ2-7; 7 bases match TRBD1. This CDR3 comprises 13 residues. V shed 2 bases, J shed 2 bases, and the junction held 3 bases outside the gene matches. Germline V gene data show CDR1 as GTSNPN and CDR2 as SVGIG (reference sequence).

The V gene is TRBV19, the J gene TRBJ1-5, with 8 bases matching TRBD1. The germline CDR1 and CDR2 sequences are LNHDA and SQIVND (reference sequence). Trimming took 4 bases from V and 4 from J; bases not matched to a gene: 6. The CDR3 has 15 residues. As DNA, the CDR3 is TGTGCCAGTAGTACCTTGGGACAGGTTAATCAGCCCCAGCATTTT. It encodes CASSTLGQVNQPQHF.

The J gene is TRBJ2-4, the V gene TRBV7-3; D is perhaps TRBD2 (6 bases). Trimming removed 5 bases at V and 8 bases at J, with 16 bases between. This CDR3 has 14 residues. Germline CDR1 reads SGHTA; CDR2 reads FQGTGA. CDR3 DNA sequence: TGTGCCAGCAGCCCGGGACTCTCGGAAGACATTCAGTACTTC. This sequence encodes CASSPGLSEDIQYF.

V usage is TRBV7-2 and J usage is TRBJ2-7; 10 positions match TRBD1. The CDR3 extends over 15 amino acids. CDR1 SGHTA and CDR2 FQGNSA come from the germline V gene. Trimming cost V 5 bases and J 5 bases; bases outside gene matches: 9. In nucleotides, the CDR3 is TGTGCCAGCAGCAACAGATGGGACAGGGGCCACGAGCAGTACTTC. As protein: CASSNRWDRGHEQYF. Based on the CDR3 plus reference TRBV7-2 and TRBJ2-7, the full variable domain is GAGVSQSPSNKVTEKGKDVELRCDPISGHTALYWYRQSLGQGLEFLIYFQGNSAPDKSGLPSDRFSAERTGGSVSTLTIQRTQQEDSAVYLCASSNRWDRGHEQYFGPGTRLTVT.

V is TRBV5-4 and J is TRBJ2-7, with 8 bases fitting TRBD1. This CDR3 has 17 amino acids. With V trimmed by 0 bases and J by 6 bases, 14 bases remained unmatched. The germline gives CDR1 SGHNT, CDR2 YYREEE (reference sequence). The chain's CDR3 is CASSLVLGGQAGSEQYF. As DNA, the CDR3 is TGTGCCAGCAGCTTGGTTCTTGGGGGACAGGCGGGAAGCGAGCAGTACTTC.

This CDR3 reads CASSLQGAETQYF. The DNA of the CDR3 is TGCGCCAGCAGCTTGCAGGGGGCGGAGACCCAGTACTTC. The chain employs TRBV5-1 and TRBJ2-5, with TRBD1 matching 8 bases. This CDR3 region has 13 residues. The germline V gene encodes CDR1 SGHRS and CDR2 YFSETQ. V lost 1 base and J lost 5; bases outside the gene matches: 1. The complete variable domain, with remaining parts taken from reference TRBV5-1 and TRBJ2-5, reads KAGVTQTPRYLIKTRGQQVTLSCSPISGHRSVSWYQQTPGQGLQFLFEYFSETQRNKGNFPGRFSGRQFSNSRSEMNVSTLELGDSALYLCASSLQGAETQYFGPGTRLLVL.

This chain links TRBV11-2 with TRBJ1-1; 12 bases are a match to TRBD1. This CDR3 is built from 18 residues. Germline V gene data show CDR1 as SGHAT and CDR2 as FQNNGV. The J segment lost 4 bases and the V segment lost 7 bases, leaving 16 bases of the junction unmatched. CDR3 DNA: TGTGCCAGCACCGGGGGCCCGGGACAGGGGGCGATTCCCACTGAAGCTTTCTTT. This translates into CASTGGPGQGAIPTEAFF.

The rearrangement links TRBV7-2 to TRBJ1-1, with a weak D call TRBD1 (5 bases). The length of the CDR3 is 15 residues. Germline CDR1 is SGHTA and CDR2 is FQGNSA. V was cut by 1 base and J by 4 bases, with 13 bases left in between. The CDR3 DNA reads as TGTGCCAGCAGCTTAGATCAGGGCGTGGGCACTGAAGCTTTCTTT. Its translation is CASSLDQGVGTEAFF.

This clone appeared once. The chain combines TRBV29-1 with TRBJ1-3, with D tentatively TRBD1 (5 bases). From germline, CDR1 is SQVTM and CDR2 ANQGSEA. This CDR3 has 19 amino acids. The ends were cut back, 3 bases at V and 0 bases at J, with 24 bases in the middle. CDR3 DNA sequence: TGCAGCGTTGAGGCCGGGGGTGGGGACGGATTCTCCTCTGGAAACACCATATATTTT. It specifies CSVEAGGGDGFSSGNTIYF.

The J gene is TRBJ2-4, the V gene TRBV4-1; weak D call: TRBD1 (5 bases). Trimming pared 2 bases from V and 0 bases from J, leaving 17 bases between. The CDR3 spans 18 residues. Germline values: CDR1 MGHRA, CDR2 YSYEKL. This CDR3 is CASSQPDVGAQAKNIQYF. Here the CDR3 DNA reads TGCGCCAGCAGCCAACCTGACGTAGGGGCACAAGCCAAAAACATTCAGTACTTC.